The next 26 T cell receptor beta chains were all read from a single sample in a study of blood T cell repertoires in COVID-19. Using immunoSEQ multiplex PCR, the repertoire was profiled, and TCRdb retains in-frame clones only, with some absent. The sample shows about 85,000 clones, approximately 90% of them seen only once. Input material: peripheral blood. The source is a man in his 60s with acute or convalescent COVID-19.

The chain is built from TRBV11-3 and TRBJ1-6; 7 nucleotides agree with TRBD1. Trimming took 5 bases from V and 10 from J; bases not matched to a gene: 5. The germline CDR1 and CDR2 sequences are SGHNT and YENEEA. CDR3 length equals 13 residues. CDR3 sequence: CASSKGQQSPLHF. CDR3 coding DNA: TGTGCCAGCAGCAAGGGACAGCAATCACCCCTCCACTTT.

V usage is TRBV7-2 and J usage is TRBJ2-1; 8 positions agree with TRBD2. Germline CDR1 SGHTA, CDR2 FQGNSA. The trim removed 1 base at V and 9 bases at J, leaving 8 bases unmatched. The CDR3 runs to 15 residues. The CDR3 DNA sequence: TGTGCCAGCAGCTTAGAAGTGGGACGGGGGGGTGAGCAGTTCTTC. It specifies CASSLEVGRGGEQFF.

The gene calls are TRBV9 and TRBJ2-2; a weak D match, TRBD1 (5 bases). Germline assignment: CDR1 SGDLS and CDR2 YYNGEE. Trimming removed 6 bases from V and 5 bases from J, with 11 bases in between. This CDR3 has 13 amino acids. The CDR3 protein is CASKGAGTGELFF. CDR3 nucleotide sequence: TGTGCCAGCAAAGGGGCAGGGACCGGGGAGCTGTTTTTT.

The chain uses TRBV18 and TRBJ1-1; 9 bases match TRBD1. The trim removed 0 bases at V and 1 base at J, leaving 3 bases unmatched. The CDR3 contains 16 residues. Germline V CDR1 and CDR2: KGHSH, LQKENI. CDR3 amino acids: CASSPPSGQGNTEAFF. In DNA form, the CDR3 reads TGTGCCAGCTCACCACCGTCGGGACAGGGGAACACTGAAGCTTTCTTT.

The chain has TRBV5-6 and TRBJ1-5, with a tentative D call TRBD1 (6 bases). The germline V gene has CDR1 SGHDT and CDR2 YYEEEE. This CDR3 has 15 residues. The V end lost 5 bases, the J end lost 7 bases, and 19 bases lay between the germline ends. The CDR3 is CASSNLGQGKQPQHF. The CDR3 nucleotides read TGTGCCAGCAGTAACCTTGGGCAGGGGAAACAGCCCCAGCATTTT.

This chain connects TRBV5-6 to TRBJ2-1, with TRBD2 matching over 10 bases. Germline CDR1 reads SGHDT; CDR2 reads YYEEEE. V lost 3 bases, J lost 4 bases, and 7 bases stayed unmatched. The CDR3 runs to 16 residues. This chain's CDR3 is CASSSATSGRYNEQFF. The CDR3 DNA reads TGTGCCAGCAGCTCCGCGACTAGCGGGCGTTACAATGAGCAGTTCTTC.

The V and J genes are TRBV9 and TRBJ1-6; no reliable D call. Looked up from germline, CDR1 is SGDLS and CDR2 is YYNGEE. This CDR3 has 15 amino acids. V gave up 3 bases and J gave up 5 bases, with 12 bases separating them. The CDR3: CASSGGVEHNSPLHF. For the CDR3, the DNA is TGTGCCAGCAGCGGAGGTGTAGAACATAATTCACCCCTCCACTTT.

The V gene is TRBV6-5, the J gene TRBJ2-3, with a tentative D call TRBD2 (7 bases). V was cut by 7 bases and J by 1 base, with 12 bases left in between. The CDR3 is made up of 14 amino acids. The germline V gene encodes CDR1 MNHEY and CDR2 SVGAGI. For the CDR3, the DNA is TGTGCCAGCAAGGGGCGGGGGCGCACAGATACGCAGTATTTT. Its translation is CASKGRGRTDTQYF.

The rearrangement joins TRBV9 to TRBJ2-3; 9 nucleotides agree with TRBD2. Germline CDR1 and CDR2: SGDLS and YYNGEE. The CDR3 loop spans 15 amino acids. V shed 3 bases and J 2 bases; nucleotides not matched to a gene: 4. The CDR3 region has the DNA TGTGCCAGCAGCGGGGTAGCGGGAGACACAGATACGCAGTATTTT. Its translation: CASSGVAGDTDTQYF.

The CDR3 bases are TGTGCCAGTAGTCCGGGGACAGGGGGCAATCAGCCCCAGCATTTT. Translation: CASSPGTGGNQPQHF. V and J are TRBV19 and TRBJ1-5; TRBD1 aligns across 10 bases. J lost 2 bases, V lost 5 bases, and 3 bases had no gene match. The CDR3 extends over 15 amino acids. Germline V lookup: CDR1 LNHDA, CDR2 SQIVND (reference sequence).

V and J are TRBV6-5 and TRBJ1-2; a weak D match, TRBD1 (5 bases). V gave up 2 bases and J gave up 4 bases, with 14 bases separating them. Germline V gene data show CDR1 as MNHEY and CDR2 as SVGAGI. The CDR3 runs 15 residues. The CDR3 is CASSYDQAGGYGYTF. CDR3 coding DNA: TGTGCCAGCAGTTACGACCAGGCGGGGGGCTATGGCTACACCTTC.

This chain links TRBV5-6 with TRBJ2-3, with 13 positions matching TRBD2. The germline V gene has CDR1 SGHDT and CDR2 YYEEEE. Germline trimming cut 4 bases from V and 4 bases from J; bases unmatched to any gene: 3. The CDR3 extends over 15 amino acids. The CDR3 protein is CASSLGLAGSDTQYF. The CDR3 coding sequence is TGTGCCAGCAGCCTGGGACTAGCGGGGTCAGATACGCAGTATTTT.

The rearrangement joins TRBV9 to TRBJ2-1; 9 nucleotides line up with TRBD2. Germline values: CDR1 SGDLS, CDR2 YYNGEE. This CDR3 has 15 residues. The V gene end was trimmed by 0 bases and the J gene end by 4 bases; junction bases not matched to a gene: 2. CDR3 region: CASSVGGGVYNEQFF. As DNA, the CDR3 is TGTGCCAGCAGCGTAGGCGGGGGGGTATACAATGAGCAGTTCTTC.

The V and J genes are TRBV3-1 (or the pseudogene TRBV3-2) and TRBJ1-1, with 10 bases that match TRBD1. The V gene end was trimmed by 6 bases and the J gene end by 4 bases; junction bases not matched to a gene: 8. Germline V gene lookup returns CDR1 LGHDT and CDR2 YNNKEL (reference sequence). This CDR3 spans 15 amino acids. The CDR3 is CASRRTGGEGTEAFF. CDR3 sequence (DNA): TGTGCCAGCAGACGGACAGGGGGAGAGGGCACTGAAGCTTTCTTT.

The V gene is TRBV7-2, the J gene TRBJ2-7; D perhaps matches TRBD1 (6 bases). V was clipped by 1 base and J by 2 bases, with 9 bases between them. CDR3 length equals 14 residues. Germline V gives CDR1 SGHTA, CDR2 FQGNSA. DNA for the CDR3: TGTGCCAGCAGCTTAGGACAGGCCACCTACGAGCAGTACTTC. Residues: CASSLGQATYEQYF.

The genes are TRBV19 and TRBJ2-6; D gene unclear. This CDR3 contains 14 residues. Trimming took 7 bases from V and 0 from J, leaving 7 bases between them. The germline V gene encodes CDR1 LNHDA and CDR2 SQIVND (reference sequence). In DNA, the CDR3 is TGTGCCAGTAATCTCCGCTCTGGGGCCAACGTCCTGACTTTC. This translates into CASNLRSGANVLTF.

The chain carries TRBV5-6 and TRBJ1-4; 10 bases map to TRBD1. The CDR3 has 14 amino acids. Per germline, CDR1 SGHDT and CDR2 YYEEEE. The junction had 3 bases not matched to a gene; V was cut back by 3 bases and J by 7 bases. The CDR3 DNA follows: TGTGCCAGCAGCTCGACAGGGGGCATTGAAAAACTGTTTTTT. Its protein product is CASSSTGGIEKLFF.

The count of this clone is one. The chain joins TRBV5-5 to TRBJ1-2; 11 bases fit TRBD1. Looked up from germline, CDR1 is SGHKS and CDR2 is YYEKEE (reference sequence). The CDR3 loop spans 17 amino acids. V was pared by 4 bases and J by 0 bases, with 8 bases of the junction left unmatched. CDR3 sequence: CASSLGQGALPNYGYTF. The CDR3 DNA is TGTGCCAGCAGCCTCGGACAGGGGGCACTACCTAACTATGGCTACACCTTC.

This chain joins TRBV14 and TRBJ2-7; D gene ambiguous. The germline V and J ends were trimmed by 5 bases and 3 bases, with 17 bases remaining between them. Per the germline V gene, CDR1 is SGHDN and CDR2 is FVKESK. This CDR3 has 15 amino acids. In nucleotides, the CDR3 is TGTGCCAGCAGCTCATCTCAGCAGAGGAACTACGAGCAGTACTTC. This gives the protein CASSSSQQRNYEQYF.

The chain has TRBV7-7 and TRBJ2-2; 8 bases fit TRBD1. Unmatched junction bases numbered 8, after V lost 5 bases and J lost 6 bases. Germline V lookup: CDR1 SSHAT, CDR2 FNYEAQ (reference sequence). The CDR3 covers 15 residues. CDR3 in amino acids: CASSLTGGSAGELFF. CDR3 nucleotides: TGTGCCAGCAGCCTCACAGGGGGGAGCGCCGGGGAGCTGTTTTTT.

This chain uses TRBV6-4 with TRBJ1-6; D unclear. V was clipped by 4 bases and J by 10 bases, with 14 bases between them. Germline CDR1 MRHNA, CDR2 SNTAGT. The CDR3 covers 14 residues. The CDR3 DNA reads as TGTGCCAGCAGTGCGGCGGGGTTGGGGTCACCCCTCCACTTT. It specifies CASSAAGLGSPLHF.

The chain links TRBV6-6 to TRBJ1-1; D gene uncertain. CDR3 size: 12 residues. V was clipped by 5 bases and J by 7 bases, with 11 bases between them. Germline CDR1 MNHNY, CDR2 SVGAGI (reference sequence). The CDR3 loop is CASSIYSGEAFF. CDR3 sequence (DNA): TGTGCCAGCAGTATATACAGCGGTGAAGCTTTCTTT.

This clone came up once. The V gene is TRBV27, the J gene TRBJ1-1; 8 positions match TRBD1. The CDR3 sequence is 16 residues long. Germline V gene lookup returns CDR1 MNHEY and CDR2 SMNVEV (reference sequence). V lost 2 bases and J lost 0; bases outside the gene matches: 5. Here the CDR3 reads CASSLDRGAMNTEAFF. The CDR3, as DNA: TGTGCCAGCAGTTTAGACAGGGGAGCCATGAACACTGAAGCTTTCTTT.

The chain combines TRBV28 with TRBJ1-2, with TRBD1 as a possible D gene (5 bases). Trimming left V 3 bases short and J 0 bases short, with 8 bases between. The CDR3 runs 14 residues. CDR1 MDHEN and CDR2 SYDVKM come from the germline V gene. CDR3 residues: CASSLQGPNYGYTF. CDR3 DNA: TGTGCCAGCAGTTTGCAGGGCCCTAACTATGGCTACACCTTC.

The chain employs TRBV3-1 (or the pseudogene TRBV3-2) and TRBJ2-2, with TRBD2 as a possible D gene (6 bases). Deletions cut 0 bases from V and 6 bases from J, with 8 bases between. This CDR3 spans 14 amino acids. Germline lookup yields CDR1 LGHDT and CDR2 YNNKEL (reference sequence). CDR3 sequence (DNA): TGTGCCAGCAGCCAAGATTGGAGGGCCGGGGAGCTGTTTTTT. Encoded protein: CASSQDWRAGELFF.

The chain has TRBV5-6 and TRBJ1-6; 7 positions match TRBD1. CDR3 size: 17 residues. Germline V gene sequence: CDR1 SGHDT, CDR2 YYEEEE. J was trimmed by 3 bases and V by 2 bases; bases with no gene match: 8. The CDR3 protein is CASSLRVRDSYNSPLHF. CDR3 DNA sequence: TGTGCCAGCAGCTTAAGGGTACGGGACAGCTATAATTCACCCCTCCACTTT.